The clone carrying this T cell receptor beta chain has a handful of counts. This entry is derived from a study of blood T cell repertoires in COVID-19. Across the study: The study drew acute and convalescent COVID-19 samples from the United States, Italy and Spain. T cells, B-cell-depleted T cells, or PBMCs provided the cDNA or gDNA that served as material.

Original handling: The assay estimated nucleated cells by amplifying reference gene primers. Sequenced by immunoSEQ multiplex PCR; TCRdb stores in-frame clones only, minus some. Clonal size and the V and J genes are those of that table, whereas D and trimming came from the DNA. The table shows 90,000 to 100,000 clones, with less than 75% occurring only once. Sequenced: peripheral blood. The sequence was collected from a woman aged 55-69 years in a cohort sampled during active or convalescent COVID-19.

CDR3 bases: TGTGCCAGCTCACCGACAGGGGGCCAAGAGACCCAGTACTTC. Encoded protein: CASSPTGGQETQYF. The chain carries TRBV18 and TRBJ2-5; 9 bases align to TRBD1. The germline gives CDR1 KGHSH, CDR2 LQKENI. The CDR3 consists of 14 residues. Trimming removed 3 bases from V and 1 base from J; junction bases left unmatched: 0.